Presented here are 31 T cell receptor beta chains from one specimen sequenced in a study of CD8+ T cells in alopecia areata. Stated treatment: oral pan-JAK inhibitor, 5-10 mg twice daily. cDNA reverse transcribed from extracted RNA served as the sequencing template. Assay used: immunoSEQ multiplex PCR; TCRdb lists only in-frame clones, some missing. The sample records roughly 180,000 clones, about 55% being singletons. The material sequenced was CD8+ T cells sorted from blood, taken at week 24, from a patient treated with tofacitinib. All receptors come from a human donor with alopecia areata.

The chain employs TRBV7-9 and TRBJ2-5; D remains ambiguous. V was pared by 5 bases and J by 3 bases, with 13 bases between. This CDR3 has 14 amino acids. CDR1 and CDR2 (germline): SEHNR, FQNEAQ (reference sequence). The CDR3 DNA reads TGTGCCAGCAGCCTAGAGAGAGAGAAAGAGACCCAGTACTTC. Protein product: CASSLEREKETQYF.

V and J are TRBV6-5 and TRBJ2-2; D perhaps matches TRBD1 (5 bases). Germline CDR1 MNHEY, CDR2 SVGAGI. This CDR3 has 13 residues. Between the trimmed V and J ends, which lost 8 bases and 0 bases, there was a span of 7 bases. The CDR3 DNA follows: TGTGCCAGCGGGGCGCCGAACACCGGGGAGCTGTTTTTT. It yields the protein CASGAPNTGELFF.

This CDR3 reads CASSPGQGGDEQYF. The CDR3 DNA sequence: TGTGCCAGCAGTCCGGGACAGGGGGGGGACGAGCAGTACTTC. V gene TRBV28 combines with J gene TRBJ2-7, with 11 nucleotides matching TRBD1. The germline V gene encodes CDR1 MDHEN and CDR2 SYDVKM. J lost 5 bases, V lost 5 bases, and 5 bases had no gene match. The CDR3 is 14 amino acids.

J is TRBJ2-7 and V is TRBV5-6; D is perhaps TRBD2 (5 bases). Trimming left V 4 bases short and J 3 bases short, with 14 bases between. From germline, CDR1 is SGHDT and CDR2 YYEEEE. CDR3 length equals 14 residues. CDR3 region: CASSTRTGSYEQYF. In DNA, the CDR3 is TGTGCCAGCAGCACCCGGACGGGAAGCTACGAGCAGTACTTC. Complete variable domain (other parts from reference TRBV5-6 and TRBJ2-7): DAGVTQSPTHLIKTRGQQVTLRCSPKSGHDTVSWYQQALGQGPQFIFQYYEEEERQRGNFPDRFSGHQFPNYSSELNVNALLLGDSALYLCASSTRTGSYEQYFGPGTRLTVT.

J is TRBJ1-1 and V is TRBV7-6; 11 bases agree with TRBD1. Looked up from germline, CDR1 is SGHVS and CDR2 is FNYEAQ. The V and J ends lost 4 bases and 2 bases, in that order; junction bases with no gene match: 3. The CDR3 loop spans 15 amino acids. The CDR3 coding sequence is TGTGCCAGCAGCTACGGACAGGGGGCTAACACTGAAGCTTTCTTT. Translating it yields CASSYGQGANTEAFF.

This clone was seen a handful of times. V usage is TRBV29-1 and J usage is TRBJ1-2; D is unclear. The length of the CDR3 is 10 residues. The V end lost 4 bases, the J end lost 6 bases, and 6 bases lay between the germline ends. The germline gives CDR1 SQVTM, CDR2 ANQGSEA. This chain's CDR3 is CSVGVDGYTF. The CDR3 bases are TGCAGCGTTGGGGTAGATGGCTACACCTTC.

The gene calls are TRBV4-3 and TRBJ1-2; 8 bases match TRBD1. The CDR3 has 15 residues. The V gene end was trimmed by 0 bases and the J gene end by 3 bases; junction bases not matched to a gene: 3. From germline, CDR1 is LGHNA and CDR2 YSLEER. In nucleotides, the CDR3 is TGCGCCAGCAGCCAAGATGCAGGGGGCGACTATGGCTACACCTTC. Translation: CASSQDAGGDYGYTF.

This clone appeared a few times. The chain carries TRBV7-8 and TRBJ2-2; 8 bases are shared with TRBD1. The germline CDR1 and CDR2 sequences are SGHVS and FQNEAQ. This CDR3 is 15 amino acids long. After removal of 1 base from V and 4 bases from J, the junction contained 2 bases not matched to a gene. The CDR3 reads CASSLGTGFTGELFF. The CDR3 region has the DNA TGTGCCAGCAGCTTAGGGACAGGGTTCACCGGGGAGCTGTTTTTT.

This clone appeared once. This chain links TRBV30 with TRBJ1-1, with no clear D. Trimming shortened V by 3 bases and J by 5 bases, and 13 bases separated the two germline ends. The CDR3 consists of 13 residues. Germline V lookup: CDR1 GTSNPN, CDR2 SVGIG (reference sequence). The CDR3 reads CAWRGLRGTEAFF. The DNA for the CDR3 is TGTGCCTGGAGAGGACTGAGAGGGACTGAAGCTTTCTTT. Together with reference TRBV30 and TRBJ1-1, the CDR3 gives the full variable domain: SQTIHQWPATLVQPVGSPLSLECTVEGTSNPNLYWYRQAAGRGLQLLFYSVGIGQISSEVPQNLSASRPQDRQFILSSKKLLLSDSGFYLCAWRGLRGTEAFFGQGTRLTVV.

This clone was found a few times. CDR3 amino acids: CASSEDAGVAFF. The CDR3 nucleotides are TGTGCCAGCAGTGAAGATGCGGGGGTAGCTTTCTTT. This chain joins TRBV25-1 and TRBJ1-1, with D tentatively TRBD1 (5 bases). This CDR3 is built from 12 residues. Germline CDR1 and CDR2: MGHDK and SYGVNS. The V gene lost 2 bases and the J gene lost 10 bases, with 11 bases spanning the gap. Together with reference TRBV25-1 and TRBJ1-1, the CDR3 gives the full variable domain: EADIYQTPRYLVIGTGKKITLECSQTMGHDKMYWYQQDPGMELHLIHYSYGVNSTEKGDLSSESTVSRIRTEHFPLTLESARPSHTSQYLCASSEDAGVAFFGQGTRLTVV.

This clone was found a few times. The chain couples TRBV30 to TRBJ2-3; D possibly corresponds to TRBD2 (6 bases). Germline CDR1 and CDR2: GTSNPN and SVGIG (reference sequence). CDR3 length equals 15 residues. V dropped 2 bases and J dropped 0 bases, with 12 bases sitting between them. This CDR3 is CAWSLSGRSTDTQYF. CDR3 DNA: TGTGCCTGGAGTCTAAGCGGGCGTAGCACAGATACGCAGTATTTT. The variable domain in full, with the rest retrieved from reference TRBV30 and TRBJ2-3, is SQTIHQWPATLVQPVGSPLSLECTVEGTSNPNLYWYRQAAGRGLQLLFYSVGIGQISSEVPQNLSASRPQDRQFILSSKKLLLSDSGFYLCAWSLSGRSTDTQYFGPGTRLTVL.

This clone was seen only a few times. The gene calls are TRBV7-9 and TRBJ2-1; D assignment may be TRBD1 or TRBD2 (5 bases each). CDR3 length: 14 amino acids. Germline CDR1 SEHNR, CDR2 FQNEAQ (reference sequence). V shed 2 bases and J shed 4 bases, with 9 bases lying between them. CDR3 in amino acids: CASSLSGQYNEQFF. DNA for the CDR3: TGTGCCAGCAGCTTAAGCGGACAATACAATGAGCAGTTCTTC.

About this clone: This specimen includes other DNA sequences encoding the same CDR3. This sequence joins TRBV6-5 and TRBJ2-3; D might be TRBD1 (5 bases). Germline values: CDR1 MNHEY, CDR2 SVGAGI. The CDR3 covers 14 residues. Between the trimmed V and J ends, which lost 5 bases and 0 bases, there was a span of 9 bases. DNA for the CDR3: TGTGCCAGCAGTCAGGGTACTAGCACAGATACGCAGTATTTT. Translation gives CASSQGTSTDTQYF.

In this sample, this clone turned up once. The CDR3 DNA reads as TGTGCCAGCAGTTTATCGAATGAGGGCACTGAAGCTTTCTTT. Translation: CASSLSNEGTEAFF. The V gene is TRBV27, the J gene TRBJ1-1; D is uncertain. Germline V gene data show CDR1 as MNHEY and CDR2 as SMNVEV (reference sequence). Trimming cost V 0 bases and J 4 bases, with 9 bases left between them. This CDR3 contains 14 residues.

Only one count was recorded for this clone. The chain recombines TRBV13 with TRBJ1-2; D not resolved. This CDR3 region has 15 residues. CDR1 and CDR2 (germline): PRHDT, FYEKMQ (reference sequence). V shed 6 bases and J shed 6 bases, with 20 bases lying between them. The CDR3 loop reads CASRVSGEGEDGYTF. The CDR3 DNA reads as TGTGCCAGCAGGGTCAGCGGGGAGGGTGAAGATGGCTACACCTTC.

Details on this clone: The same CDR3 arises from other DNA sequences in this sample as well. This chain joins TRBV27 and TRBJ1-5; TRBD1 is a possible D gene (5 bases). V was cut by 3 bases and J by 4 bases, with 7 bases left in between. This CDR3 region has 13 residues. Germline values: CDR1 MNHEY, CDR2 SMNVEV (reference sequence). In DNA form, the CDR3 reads TGTGCCAGCAGTTTGGGGCAAAATCAGCCCCAGCATTTT. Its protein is CASSLGQNQPQHF.

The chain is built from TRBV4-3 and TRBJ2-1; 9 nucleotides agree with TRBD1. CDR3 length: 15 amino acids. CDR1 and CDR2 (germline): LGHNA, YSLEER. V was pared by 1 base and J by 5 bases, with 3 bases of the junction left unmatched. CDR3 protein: CASSQGTGANNEQFF. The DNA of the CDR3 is TGCGCCAGCAGCCAAGGGACAGGGGCTAACAATGAGCAGTTCTTC.

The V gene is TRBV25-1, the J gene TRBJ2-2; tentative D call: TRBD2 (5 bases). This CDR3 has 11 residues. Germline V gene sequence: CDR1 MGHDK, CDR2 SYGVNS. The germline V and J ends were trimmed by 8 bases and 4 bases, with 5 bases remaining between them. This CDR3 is CASGSTGELFF. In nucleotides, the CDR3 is TGTGCCAGCGGGAGCACCGGGGAGCTGTTTTTT.

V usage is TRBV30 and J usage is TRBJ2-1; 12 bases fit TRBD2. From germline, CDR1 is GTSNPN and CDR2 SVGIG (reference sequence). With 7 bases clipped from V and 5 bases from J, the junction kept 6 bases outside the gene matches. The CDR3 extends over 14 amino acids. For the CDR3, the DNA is TGTGCCTCCCAAGGACTAGCGGGGAACAATGAGCAGTTCTTC. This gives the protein CASQGLAGNNEQFF.

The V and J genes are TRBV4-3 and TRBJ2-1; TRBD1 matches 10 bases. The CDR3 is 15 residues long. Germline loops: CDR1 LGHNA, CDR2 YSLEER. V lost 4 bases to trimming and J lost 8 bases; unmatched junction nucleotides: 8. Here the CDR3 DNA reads TGCGCCAGCAGCCCCTGGACAGGGGGAAGGGATGAGCAGTTCTTC. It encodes CASSPWTGGRDEQFF.

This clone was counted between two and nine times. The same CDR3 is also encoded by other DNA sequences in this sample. As DNA, the CDR3 is TGTGCCAGCAGCTTAAGCGGGAGCTCCTACAATGAGCAGTTCTTC. Translation gives CASSLSGSSYNEQFF. This chain joins TRBV7-2 and TRBJ2-1; TRBD2 aligns across 8 bases. This CDR3 contains 15 residues. Germline V gene sequence: CDR1 SGHTA, CDR2 FQGNSA. The V gene end was trimmed by 2 bases and the J gene end by 0 bases; junction bases not matched to a gene: 0.

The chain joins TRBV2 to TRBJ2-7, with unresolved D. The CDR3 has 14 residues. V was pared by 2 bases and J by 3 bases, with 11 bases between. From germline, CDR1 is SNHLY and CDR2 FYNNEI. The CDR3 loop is CASSEIGRSYEQYF. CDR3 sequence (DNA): TGTGCCAGCAGTGAAATCGGACGGAGCTACGAGCAGTACTTC.

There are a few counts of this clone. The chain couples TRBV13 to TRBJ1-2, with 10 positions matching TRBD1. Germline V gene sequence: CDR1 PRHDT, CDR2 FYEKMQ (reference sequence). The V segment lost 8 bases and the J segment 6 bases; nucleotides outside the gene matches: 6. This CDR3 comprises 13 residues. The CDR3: CASRGGTGDGYTF. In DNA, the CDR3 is TGTGCCAGCCGAGGGGGGACAGGGGATGGCTACACCTTC.

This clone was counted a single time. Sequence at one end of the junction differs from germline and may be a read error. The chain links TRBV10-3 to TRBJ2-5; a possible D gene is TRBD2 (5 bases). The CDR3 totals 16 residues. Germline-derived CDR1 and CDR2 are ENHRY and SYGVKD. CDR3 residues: CASSYPYSGERETQYF. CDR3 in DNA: TGTGCCAGCAGTTACCCATATTCCGGGGAACGAGAGACCCAGTACTTC.

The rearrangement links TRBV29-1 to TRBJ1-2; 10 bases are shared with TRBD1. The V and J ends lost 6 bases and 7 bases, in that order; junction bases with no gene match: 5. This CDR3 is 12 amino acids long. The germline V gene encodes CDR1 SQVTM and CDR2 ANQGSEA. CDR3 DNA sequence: TGCAGCGTGGGACAGGGGCCGGGTGGCTACACCTTC. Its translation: CSVGQGPGGYTF.

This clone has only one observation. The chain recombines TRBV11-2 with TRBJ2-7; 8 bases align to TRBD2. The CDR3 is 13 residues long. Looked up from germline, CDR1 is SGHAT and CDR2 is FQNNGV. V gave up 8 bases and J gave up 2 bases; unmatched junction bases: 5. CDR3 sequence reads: CASGAGDTYEQYF. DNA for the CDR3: TGTGCCAGCGGAGCGGGGGACACCTACGAGCAGTACTTC.

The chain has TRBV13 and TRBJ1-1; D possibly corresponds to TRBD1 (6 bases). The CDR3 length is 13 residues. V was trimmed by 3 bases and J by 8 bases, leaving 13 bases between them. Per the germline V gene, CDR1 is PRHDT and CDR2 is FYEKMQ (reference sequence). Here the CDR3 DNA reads TGTGCCAGCAGCTTGTCAGGGACATCCGAAGCTTTCTTT. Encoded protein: CASSLSGTSEAFF.

The CDR3 loop is CASSLSQNYGYTF. The CDR3 nucleotides are TGTGCCAGCAGTTTATCACAGAATTATGGCTACACCTTC. V gene TRBV27 combines with J gene TRBJ1-2; no clear D. The CDR3 runs 13 residues. Germline CDR1 reads MNHEY; CDR2 reads SMNVEV (reference sequence). The ends were cut back, 0 bases at V and 5 bases at J, with 7 bases in the middle.

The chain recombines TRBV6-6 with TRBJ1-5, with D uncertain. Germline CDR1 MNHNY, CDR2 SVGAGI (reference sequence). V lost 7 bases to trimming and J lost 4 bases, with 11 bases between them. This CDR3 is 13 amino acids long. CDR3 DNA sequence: TGTGCCAGCACCGGAGAAGTTAATCAGCCCCAGCATTTT. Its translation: CASTGEVNQPQHF.

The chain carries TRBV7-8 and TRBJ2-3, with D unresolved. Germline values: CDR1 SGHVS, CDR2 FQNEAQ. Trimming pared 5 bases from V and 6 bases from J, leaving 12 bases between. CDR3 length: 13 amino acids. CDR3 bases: TGTGCCAGCAGCCCCACCCGCTCTGATACGCAGTATTTT. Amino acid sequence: CASSPTRSDTQYF. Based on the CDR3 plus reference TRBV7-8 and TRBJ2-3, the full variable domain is GAGVSQSPRYKVAKRGQDVALRCDPISGHVSLFWYQQALGQGPEFLTYFQNEAQLDKSGLPSDRFFAERPEGSVSTLKIQRTQQEDSAVYLCASSPTRSDTQYFGPGTRLTVL.

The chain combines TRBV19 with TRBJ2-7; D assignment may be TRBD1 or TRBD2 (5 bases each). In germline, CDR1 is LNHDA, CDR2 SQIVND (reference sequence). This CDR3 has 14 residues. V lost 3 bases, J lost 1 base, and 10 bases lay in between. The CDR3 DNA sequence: TGTGCCAGTAGTATTGGGGGAATATCCTACGAGCAGTACTTC. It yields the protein CASSIGGISYEQYF. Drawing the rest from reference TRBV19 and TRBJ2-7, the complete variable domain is DGGITQSPKYLFRKEGQNVTLSCEQNLNHDAMYWYRQDPGQGLRLIYYSQIVNDFQKGDIAEGYSVSREKKESFPLTVTSAQKNPTAFYLCASSIGGISYEQYFGPGTRLTVT.